The following is a T cell receptor (beta chain) sequence with its context. What it binds is unknown. CDR3 length: 11 residues. Germline-derived CDR1 and CDR2 are SGHRS and YFSETQ. Definition of naive CD8+ T cells rested on a CD45RO-CCR7+CD27+CD95- profile. The data were obtained in a study of CXCR3-negative and CXCR3-positive naive CD8 T cells. The method, 5' RACE with UMI labels, was used to prepare the TRB cDNA libraries. After re-calling the 5' RACE reads, TCRdb lists one entry per CDR3 protein, DNA absent. The sample table sets out some 50,000 distinct CDR3 sequences. Study-level points and caveats: Both naive subsets showed comparably high diversity, and memory CD8+ cells showed much lower diversity. CXCR3-expressing naive cells carried TRB CDR3s more hydrophobic than those of CXCR3-negative naive cells.

The source material was naive CXCR3+ CD8+ T cells from blood. Described subset: CD45RO-CCR7+CD27+CD95- naive CD8+ T cells expressing CXCR3 (TNR3+). The chain recombines TRBV5-1 with TRBJ1-1; TCRdb gives TRBD1 as the D gene, but with no DNA this cannot be confirmed. This TCR came from a human donor in good health. Some clones in this sample may be carry-over from other donors' samples. CDR3 sequence reads: CASSEGAEAFF.